This T cell receptor (beta chain) was captured by sequencing in a study of control samples from healthy donors and cancer patients. Some clones are missing from TCRdb's copy, which holds only in-frame ones; the method was immunoSEQ multiplex PCR. The sample contains about 120,000 clones, about 90% of which appear only once. Losses at the gene ends were 8 bases for V and 4 bases for J; bases not matched to a gene: 7. The CDR3 has 15 residues. The germline V gene encodes CDR1 SNHLY and CDR2 FYNNEI. The sample was blood. V is TRBV2 and J is TRBJ2-1, with 11 nucleotides matching TRBD2. This clonotype was sampled from a man between 18 and 29 years old in good health. DNA of the CDR3: TGTGCCAGCGCAAGACTAGCGGGGACTTACAATGAGCAGTTCTTC. It specifies CASARLAGTYNEQFF.